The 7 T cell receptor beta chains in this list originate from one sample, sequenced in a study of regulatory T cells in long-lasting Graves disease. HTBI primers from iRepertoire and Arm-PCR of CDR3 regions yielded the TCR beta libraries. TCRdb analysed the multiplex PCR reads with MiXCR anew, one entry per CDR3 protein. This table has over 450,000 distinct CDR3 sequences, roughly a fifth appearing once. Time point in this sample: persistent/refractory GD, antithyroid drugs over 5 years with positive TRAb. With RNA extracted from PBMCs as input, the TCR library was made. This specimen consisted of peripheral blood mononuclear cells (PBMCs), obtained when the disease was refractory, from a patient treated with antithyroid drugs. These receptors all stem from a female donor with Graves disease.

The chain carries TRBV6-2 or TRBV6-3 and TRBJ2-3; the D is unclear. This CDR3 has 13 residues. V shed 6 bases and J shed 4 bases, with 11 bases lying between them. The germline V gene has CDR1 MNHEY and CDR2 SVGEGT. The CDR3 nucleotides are TGTGCCAGCAGCCGAAATGCCCCAGATACGCAGTATTTT. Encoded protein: CASSRNAPDTQYF.

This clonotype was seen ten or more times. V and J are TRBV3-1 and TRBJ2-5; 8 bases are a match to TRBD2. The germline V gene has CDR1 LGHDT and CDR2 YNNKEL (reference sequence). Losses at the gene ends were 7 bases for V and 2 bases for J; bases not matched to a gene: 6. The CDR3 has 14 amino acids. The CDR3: CASKRGGIQETQYF. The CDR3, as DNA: TGTGCCAGCAAGCGCGGGGGGATTCAAGAGACCCAGTACTTC.

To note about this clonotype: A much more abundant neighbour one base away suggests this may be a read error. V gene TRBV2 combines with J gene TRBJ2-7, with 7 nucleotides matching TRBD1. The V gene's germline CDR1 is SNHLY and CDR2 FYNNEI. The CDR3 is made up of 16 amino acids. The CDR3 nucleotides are TGTGCCAGCAGTCCAAAGGACAGGCAGGGGATCTACGAGCAGCACTTC. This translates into CASSPKDRQGIYEQHF.

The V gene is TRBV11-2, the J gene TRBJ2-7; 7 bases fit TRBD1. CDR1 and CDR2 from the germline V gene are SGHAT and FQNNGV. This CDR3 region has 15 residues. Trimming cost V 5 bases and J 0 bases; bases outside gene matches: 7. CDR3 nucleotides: TGTGCCAGCAGCGGCCTCCGGGACAGCTCCTACGAGCAGTACTTC. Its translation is CASSGLRDSSYEQYF.

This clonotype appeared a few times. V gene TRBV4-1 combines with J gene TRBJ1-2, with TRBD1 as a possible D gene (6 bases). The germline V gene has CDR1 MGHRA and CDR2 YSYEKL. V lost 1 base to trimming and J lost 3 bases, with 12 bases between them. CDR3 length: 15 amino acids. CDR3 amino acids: CASSQGPGQHYGYTF. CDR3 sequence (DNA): TGCGCCAGCAGCCAAGGGCCGGGACAACACTATGGCTACACCTTC.

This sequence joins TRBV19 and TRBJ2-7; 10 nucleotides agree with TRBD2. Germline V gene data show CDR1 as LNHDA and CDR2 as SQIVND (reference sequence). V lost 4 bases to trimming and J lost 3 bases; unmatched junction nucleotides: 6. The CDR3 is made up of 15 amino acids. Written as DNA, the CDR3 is TGTGCCAGTAGTAACCGGACTAGCGGAAGCTACGAGCAGTACTTC. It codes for CASSNRTSGSYEQYF.

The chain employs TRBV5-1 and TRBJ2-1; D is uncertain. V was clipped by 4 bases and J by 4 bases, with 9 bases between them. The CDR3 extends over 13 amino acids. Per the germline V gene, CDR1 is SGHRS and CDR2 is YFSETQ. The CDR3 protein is CASSVTSYNEQFF. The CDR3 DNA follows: TGCGCCAGCAGCGTGACAAGTTACAATGAGCAGTTCTTC.